The 13 T cell receptor beta chains below were found in one sample sequenced in a study of regulatory T cells in long-lasting Graves disease. Arm-PCR of CDR3 regions and iRepertoire HTBI primers were used to build TCR beta libraries. Each CDR3 protein gets one entry after TCRdb re-called the multiplex PCR reads with MiXCR. In the table there are under 500,000 distinct CDR3 sequences, roughly 20% of which are singletons. The time point is: persistent/refractory GD, antithyroid drugs over 5 years with positive TRAb. PBMC-derived RNA was used for the TCR library. Sequenced here: peripheral blood mononuclear cells (PBMCs), sampled when the disease was refractory, from a patient treated with antithyroid drugs. The receptors here all came from a female donor with Graves disease.

In this sample, this clonotype turned up a few times. The V gene is TRBV5-1, the J gene TRBJ2-2; 10 bases agree with TRBD2. The CDR3 spans 18 residues. Losses at the gene ends were 6 bases for V and 6 bases for J; bases not matched to a gene: 17. Germline V gives CDR1 SGHRS, CDR2 YFSETQ. In DNA form, the CDR3 reads TGCGCCAGCAAGGTCTTGTCTAGCGGGAGAGGTTCGCCCGGGGAGCTGTTTTTT. This gives the protein CASKVLSSGRGSPGELFF.

J is TRBJ2-1 and V is TRBV6-1; 10 bases align to TRBD1. Losses at the gene ends were 9 bases for V and 3 bases for J; bases not matched to a gene: 8. CDR3 length: 15 residues. From germline, CDR1 is MNHNS and CDR2 SASEGT. The CDR3 coding sequence is TGTGCCAGTAGCACCGGGACAGGGGACTACAATGAGCAGTTCTTC. Translating it yields CASSTGTGDYNEQFF.

V usage is TRBV9 and J usage is TRBJ2-1, with D unresolved. This CDR3 spans 11 amino acids. With 0 bases removed from V and 9 bases from J, the gap between germline ends came to 4 bases. From germline, CDR1 is SGDLS and CDR2 YYNGEE. The CDR3 here is CASSVGSEQFF. The CDR3 coding sequence is TGTGCCAGCAGCGTAGGGTCTGAGCAGTTCTTC.

This clonotype was detected a few times. This rearrangement joins TRBV5-8 to TRBJ2-7; unclear D gene. The CDR3 totals 17 residues. Germline CDR1 reads SGHTS; CDR2 reads YDEGEE. V was pared by 0 bases and J by 5 bases, with 21 bases between. The CDR3 DNA follows: TGTGCCAGCAGCTTGGGGTATGCCGGATCGGTTGCCGACGAGCAGTACTTC. Its protein product is CASSLGYAGSVADEQYF.

Concerning this clonotype: A much larger clone sits a single nucleotide away, making a read error possible. Given the absence of the conserved phenylalanine or tryptophan at the CDR3 end, a read error is likely. The V gene is TRBV20-1, the J gene TRBJ1-5; TRBD1 is a possible D gene (6 bases). Looked up from germline, CDR1 is DFQATT and CDR2 is SNEGSKA (reference sequence). V was pared by 2 bases and J by 4 bases, with 12 bases between. The CDR3 is 14 residues long. The DNA for the CDR3 is TGCAGTGCTAGAACAGGGTTGAGTAATCAGCCCCAGCATCTT. Its translation is CSARTGLSNQPQHL.

This clonotype was detected only a few times. The chain has TRBV12-3 or TRBV12-4 and TRBJ2-2, with TRBD2 identical over 7 bases. The CDR3 has 15 amino acids. V was clipped by 8 bases and J by 6 bases; unmatched bases: 12. The CDR3 region is CASLWGGGRPGELFF. The CDR3 bases are TGTGCCAGCTTGTGGGGGGGAGGGAGGCCCGGGGAGCTGTTTTTT.

This chain links TRBV28 with TRBJ1-3, with TRBD1 matching over 7 bases. This CDR3 has 18 amino acids. Germline V gene sequence: CDR1 MDHEN, CDR2 SYDVKM. V lost 6 bases to trimming and J lost 1 base; unmatched junction nucleotides: 15. CDR3 sequence: CASRPSPQGGTSGNTIYF. The CDR3 DNA reads as TGTGCCAGCAGGCCGAGCCCCCAGGGGGGTACTTCTGGAAACACCATATATTTT.

CDR3 nucleotide sequence: TGTGCCAGCAGTCTACAGGGGTTGACTGAAGCTTTCTTT. The encoded protein is CASSLQGLTEAFF. V is TRBV2 and J is TRBJ1-1, with 7 nucleotides matching TRBD1. The V gene's germline CDR1 is SNHLY and CDR2 FYNNEI. The CDR3 runs 13 residues. Trimming at V came to 5 bases and at J to 5 bases, leaving 5 bases not matched to a gene.

This clonotype has ten or more counts. CDR3 in DNA: TGTGCCAGCAGGGATATCCTGTACCAAGAGACCCAGTACTTC. Protein sequence: CASRDILYQETQYF. The chain couples TRBV2 to TRBJ2-5; no clear D gene. V was trimmed by 6 bases and J by 0 bases, leaving 11 bases between them. The CDR3 spans 14 residues. The V gene's germline CDR1 is SNHLY and CDR2 FYNNEI.

This clonotype was seen ten or more times. The chain recombines TRBV25-1 with TRBJ1-1; 7 bases are a match to TRBD1. V was pared by 1 base and J by 0 bases, with 2 bases of the junction left unmatched. The CDR3 totals 15 residues. Germline assignment: CDR1 MGHDK and CDR2 SYGVNS. Here the CDR3 reads CASSESGQMNTEAFF. The CDR3 DNA follows: TGTGCCAGCAGTGAATCGGGACAGATGAACACTGAAGCTTTCTTT.

The sample holds one count of this clonotype. CDR3 amino acids: CASSARIHSGANVLTF. The DNA for the CDR3 is TGTGCCAGCAGCGCCAGAATTCACTCTGGGGCCAACGTCCTGACTTTC. This chain connects TRBV9 to TRBJ2-6; D not certain. This CDR3 is 16 amino acids long. Germline values: CDR1 SGDLS, CDR2 YYNGEE. V lost 3 bases and J lost 0, with 10 bases in between.

A word on this clonotype: An end of the junction does not agree with germline; a read error may underlie this. The chain carries TRBV10-3 and TRBJ1-5; D remains ambiguous. Germline V gives CDR1 ENHRY, CDR2 SYGVKD. This CDR3 has 14 amino acids. The CDR3 is CAISEYMSNQPQHF. The CDR3 region has the DNA TGTGCCATCAGCGAGTATATGAGCAATCAGCCCCAGCATTTT.

The CDR3 reads CASSQYRGANEKLFF. The CDR3 bases are TGTGCCAGCAGCCAATACAGGGGGGCTAATGAAAAACTGTTTTTT. The chain is built from TRBV14 and TRBJ1-4, with 8 bases lining up with TRBD1. CDR3 size: 15 residues. V dropped 2 bases and J dropped 3; count of bases not matched to a gene: 2. The germline V gene has CDR1 SGHDN and CDR2 FVKESK.